This passage covers 2 T cell receptor beta chains from one sample sequenced in a study of shared clonotypes between healthy human individuals. The method was immunoSEQ multiplex PCR; TCRdb's version includes in-frame clones alone and lacks a portion of them. The data contain 190,000 or so clones, approximately 95% of them singletons. What was sequenced was naive CD4+ T cells sorted from blood. The subset was: CD45RA+ positively selected. These receptors were taken from a woman in her twenties or thirties in good health.

This clone has only one observation. CDR3 amino acids: CASSSQGAGASTDTQYF. The CDR3 region has the DNA TGTGCCAGCAGCTCCCAAGGGGCAGGAGCTAGCACAGATACGCAGTATTTT. The chain employs TRBV7-9 and TRBJ2-3; a possible D gene is TRBD1 (5 bases). Trimming removed 4 bases at V and 0 bases at J, with 17 bases between. CDR1 and CDR2 (germline): SEHNR, FQNEAQ (reference sequence). The CDR3 contains 17 residues.

The chain has TRBV5-1 and TRBJ1-1; D is unresolved. With 5 bases removed from V and 1 base from J, the gap between germline ends came to 6 bases. Germline loops: CDR1 SGHRS, CDR2 YFSETQ. The CDR3 extends over 12 amino acids. The CDR3 nucleotides read TGCGCCAGCAGTACGGGGAACACTGAAGCTTTCTTT. This gives the protein CASSTGNTEAFF.